The entry that follows covers one T cell receptor beta chain sequence. This sample was taken from a study of blood T cell repertoires in COVID-19. Background on the study: T cells, B-cell-depleted T cells, or PBMCs provided the cDNA or gDNA that served as material.

Original data processing: Scientists estimated how many nucleated cells there were by amplifying reference gene primers. Assay used: immunoSEQ multiplex PCR; TCRdb lists only in-frame clones, some missing. The V and J calls and clone size were taken over from that table, and D and trimming were inferred from the DNA. Altogether 270,000 or so clones are present, approximately 89% being singletons, with the ten largest covering 11%. Seattle researchers signed up patients amid active infection and tracked them longitudinally. What was sequenced was peripheral blood. The sequence came from a woman in her twenties or thirties with COVID-19, enrolled during active disease.

The DNA for the CDR3 is TGCGCCAGCAGGGCAGGGGTCAGTGAAAAACTGTTTTTT. Translation gives CASRAGVSEKLFF. V usage is TRBV5-1 and J usage is TRBJ1-4; D is perhaps TRBD1 (6 bases). Germline V gene data show CDR1 as SGHRS and CDR2 as YFSETQ. V lost 5 bases and J 7 bases, leaving 12 bases between the germline ends. This CDR3 has 13 amino acids.